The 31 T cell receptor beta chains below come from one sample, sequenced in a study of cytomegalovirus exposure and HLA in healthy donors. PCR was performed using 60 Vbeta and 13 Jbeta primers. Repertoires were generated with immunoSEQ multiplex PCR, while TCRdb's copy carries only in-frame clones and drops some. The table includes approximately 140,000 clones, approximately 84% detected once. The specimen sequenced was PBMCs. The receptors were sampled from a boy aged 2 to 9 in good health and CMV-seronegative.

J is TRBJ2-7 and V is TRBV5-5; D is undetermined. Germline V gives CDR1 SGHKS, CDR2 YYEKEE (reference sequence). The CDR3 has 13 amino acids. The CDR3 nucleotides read TGTGCCAACAGCCATTGGAACAGCTACGAGCAGTACGTC. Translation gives CANSHWNSYEQYV.

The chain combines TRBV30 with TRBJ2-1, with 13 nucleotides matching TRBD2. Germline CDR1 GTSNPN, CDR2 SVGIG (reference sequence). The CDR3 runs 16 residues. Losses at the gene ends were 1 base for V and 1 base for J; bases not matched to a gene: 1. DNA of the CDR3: TGTGCCTGGAGTGAGGGACTAGCGGGATCCTACAATGAGCAGTTCTTC. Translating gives CAWSEGLAGSYNEQFF.

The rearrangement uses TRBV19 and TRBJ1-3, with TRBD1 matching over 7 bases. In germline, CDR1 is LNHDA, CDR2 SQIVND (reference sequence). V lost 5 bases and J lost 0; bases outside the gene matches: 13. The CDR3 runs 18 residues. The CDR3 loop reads CASSLRQGRGLSGNTIYF. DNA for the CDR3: TGTGCCAGTAGTCTTCGACAGGGTCGGGGCCTCTCTGGAAACACCATATATTTT.

The CDR3 is CASSPGGGGGEQYV. In DNA form, the CDR3 reads TGTGCCAGCAGCCCGGGGGGGGGAGGAGGCGAGCAGTACGTC. The chain carries TRBV5-8 and TRBJ2-7; the match to TRBD2 covers 8 bases. The germline V gene has CDR1 SGHTS and CDR2 YDEGEE. The CDR3 has 14 amino acids. The V gene end was trimmed by 4 bases and the J gene end by 6 bases; junction bases not matched to a gene: 9.

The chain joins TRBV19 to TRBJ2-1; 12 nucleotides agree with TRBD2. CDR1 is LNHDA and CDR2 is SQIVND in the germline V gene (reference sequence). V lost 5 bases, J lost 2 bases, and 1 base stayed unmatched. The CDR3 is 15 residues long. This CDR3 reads CASSRLAGAYNEQFF. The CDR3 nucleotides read TGTGCCAGTAGTCGACTAGCGGGGGCCTACAATGAGCAGTTCTTC.

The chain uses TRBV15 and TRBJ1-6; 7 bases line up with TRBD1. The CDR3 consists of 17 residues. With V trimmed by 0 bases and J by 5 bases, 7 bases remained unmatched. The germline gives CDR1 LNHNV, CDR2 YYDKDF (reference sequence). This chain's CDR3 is CATSRDRRDRNNSPLHF. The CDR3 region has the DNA TGTGCCACCAGCAGAGATCGTAGGGACAGAAATAATTCACCCCTCCACTTT.

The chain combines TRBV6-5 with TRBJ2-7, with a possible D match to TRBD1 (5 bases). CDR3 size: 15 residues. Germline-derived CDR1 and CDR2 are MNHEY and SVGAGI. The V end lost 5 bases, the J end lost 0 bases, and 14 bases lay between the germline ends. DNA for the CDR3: TGTGCCAGCAGTAAGGCAGGGTCTGGCTCCTACGAGCAGTACTTC. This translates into CASSKAGSGSYEQYF.

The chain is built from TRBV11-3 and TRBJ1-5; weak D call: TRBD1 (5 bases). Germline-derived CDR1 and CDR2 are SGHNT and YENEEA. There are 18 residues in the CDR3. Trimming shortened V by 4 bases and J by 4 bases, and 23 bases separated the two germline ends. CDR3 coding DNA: TGTGCCAGCAGCTCGTCGGCAGGGCTTACACTGTCAAATCAGCCCCAGCATTTT. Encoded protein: CASSSSAGLTLSNQPQHF.

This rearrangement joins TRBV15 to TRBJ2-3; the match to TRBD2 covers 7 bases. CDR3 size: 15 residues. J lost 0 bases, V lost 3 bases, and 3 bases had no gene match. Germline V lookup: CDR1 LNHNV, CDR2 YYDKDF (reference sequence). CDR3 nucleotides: TGTGCCACCAGCAGTTTTAGCGGGAGCACAGATACGCAGTATTTT. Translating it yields CATSSFSGSTDTQYF.

The CDR3 spells CASSFAGTGSYEQYF. The CDR3 nucleotides are TGCGCCAGCAGCTTCGCCGGGACAGGGTCCTACGAGCAGTACTTC. The chain carries TRBV5-1 and TRBJ2-7; TRBD1 matches at 9 bases. CDR1 and CDR2 (germline): SGHRS, YFSETQ. The length of the CDR3 is 15 residues. The trim removed 2 bases at V and 1 base at J, leaving 4 bases unmatched.

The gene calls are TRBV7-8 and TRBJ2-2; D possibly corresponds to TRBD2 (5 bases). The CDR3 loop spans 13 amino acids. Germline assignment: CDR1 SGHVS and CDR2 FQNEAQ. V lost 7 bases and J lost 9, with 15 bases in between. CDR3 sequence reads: CASTSPGSRELFF. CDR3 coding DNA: TGTGCCAGCACCTCCCCGGGGAGTCGGGAGCTGTTTTTT.

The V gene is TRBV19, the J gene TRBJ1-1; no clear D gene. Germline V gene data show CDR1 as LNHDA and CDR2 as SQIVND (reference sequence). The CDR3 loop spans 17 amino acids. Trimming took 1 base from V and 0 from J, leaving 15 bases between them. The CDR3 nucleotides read TGTGCCAGTAGTATAGTCAGCGGCCCCGTGATGAACACTGAAGCTTTCTTT. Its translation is CASSIVSGPVMNTEAFF.

The CDR3 DNA is TGCGCCAGCAGCCAAGATAGTGGGACAGGGGGCCTGTATAGCAATCAGCCCCAGCATTTT. Amino acid sequence: CASSQDSGTGGLYSNQPQHF. V and J are TRBV4-3 and TRBJ1-5; 12 nucleotides line up with TRBD1. The germline V gene encodes CDR1 LGHNA and CDR2 YSLEER. The ends lost 0 bases at V and 0 bases at J; junction bases unmatched: 9. The CDR3 length is 20 residues.

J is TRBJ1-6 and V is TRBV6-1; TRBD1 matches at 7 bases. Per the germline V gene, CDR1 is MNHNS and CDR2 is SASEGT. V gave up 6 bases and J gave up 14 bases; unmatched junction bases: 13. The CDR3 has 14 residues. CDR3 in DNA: TGTGCCAGCAGCGACACAGGGGACCCAGGAACCCTCCACTTT. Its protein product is CASSDTGDPGTLHF.

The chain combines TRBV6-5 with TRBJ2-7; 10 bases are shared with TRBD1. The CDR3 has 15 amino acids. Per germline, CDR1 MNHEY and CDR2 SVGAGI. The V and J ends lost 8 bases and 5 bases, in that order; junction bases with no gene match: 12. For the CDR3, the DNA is TGTGCCAGCCACGACGGGGGACAGGGGTATAACGAGCAGTACTTC. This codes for CASHDGGQGYNEQYF.

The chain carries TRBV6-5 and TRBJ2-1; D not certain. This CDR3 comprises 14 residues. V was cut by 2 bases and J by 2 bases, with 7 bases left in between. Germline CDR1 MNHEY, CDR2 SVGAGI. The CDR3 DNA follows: TGTGCCAGCAGTTACCAGGCTGCCTACAATGAGCAGTTCTTC. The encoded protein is CASSYQAAYNEQFF.

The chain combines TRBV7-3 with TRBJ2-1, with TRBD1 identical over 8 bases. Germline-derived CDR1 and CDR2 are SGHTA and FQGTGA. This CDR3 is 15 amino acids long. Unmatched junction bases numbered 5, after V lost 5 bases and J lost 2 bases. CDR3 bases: TGTGCCAGCAGCCGGACAGGGACGACCTACAATGAGCAGTTCTTC. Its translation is CASSRTGTTYNEQFF.

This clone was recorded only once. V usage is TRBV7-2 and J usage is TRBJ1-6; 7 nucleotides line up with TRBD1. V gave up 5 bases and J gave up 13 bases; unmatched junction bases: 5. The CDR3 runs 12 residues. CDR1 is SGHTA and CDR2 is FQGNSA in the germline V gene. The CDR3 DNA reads TGTGCCAGCAGCGCACAGGGGAGGCCCCTCCACTTT. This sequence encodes CASSAQGRPLHF.

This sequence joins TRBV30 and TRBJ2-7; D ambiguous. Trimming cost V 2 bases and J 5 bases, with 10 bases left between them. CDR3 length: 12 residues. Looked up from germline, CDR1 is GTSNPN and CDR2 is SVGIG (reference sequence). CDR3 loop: CAWSIGSDEQYF. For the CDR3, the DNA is TGTGCCTGGAGTATCGGCAGCGACGAGCAGTACTTC.

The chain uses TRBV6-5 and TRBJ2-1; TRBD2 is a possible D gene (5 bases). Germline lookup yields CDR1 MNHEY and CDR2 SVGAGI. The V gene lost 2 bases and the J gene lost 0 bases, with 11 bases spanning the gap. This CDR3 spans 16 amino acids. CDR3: CASSYGAVSSYNEQFF. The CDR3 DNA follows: TGTGCCAGCAGTTACGGAGCGGTAAGCTCCTACAATGAGCAGTTCTTC.

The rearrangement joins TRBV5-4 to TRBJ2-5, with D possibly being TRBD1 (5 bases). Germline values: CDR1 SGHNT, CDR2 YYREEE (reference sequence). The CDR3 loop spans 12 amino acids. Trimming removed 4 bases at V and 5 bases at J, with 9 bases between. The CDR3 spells CASSPGSETQYF. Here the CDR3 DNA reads TGTGCCAGCAGCCCAGGGTCGGAGACCCAGTACTTC.

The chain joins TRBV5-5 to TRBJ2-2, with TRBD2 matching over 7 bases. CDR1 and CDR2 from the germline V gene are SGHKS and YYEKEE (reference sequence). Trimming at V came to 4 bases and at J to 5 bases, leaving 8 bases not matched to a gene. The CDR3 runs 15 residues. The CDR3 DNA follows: TGTGCCAGCAGCCAAGATGACGGGGGGACCGGGGAGCTGTTTTTT. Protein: CASSQDDGGTGELFF.

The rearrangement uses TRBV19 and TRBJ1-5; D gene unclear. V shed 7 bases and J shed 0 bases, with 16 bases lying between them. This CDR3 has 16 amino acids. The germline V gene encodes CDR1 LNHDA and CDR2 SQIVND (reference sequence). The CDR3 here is CASTPYFSVSNQPQHF. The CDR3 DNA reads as TGTGCCAGTACCCCGTACTTCAGCGTTAGCAATCAGCCCCAGCATTTT.

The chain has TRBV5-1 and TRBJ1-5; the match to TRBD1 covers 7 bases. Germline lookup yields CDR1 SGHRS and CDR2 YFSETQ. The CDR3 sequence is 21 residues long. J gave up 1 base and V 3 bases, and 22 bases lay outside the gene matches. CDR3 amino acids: CASSYSRRGGPIQGSNQPQHF. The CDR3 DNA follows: TGCGCCAGCAGCTACTCACGGAGAGGGGGCCCCATTCAAGGGAGCAATCAGCCCCAGCATTTT.

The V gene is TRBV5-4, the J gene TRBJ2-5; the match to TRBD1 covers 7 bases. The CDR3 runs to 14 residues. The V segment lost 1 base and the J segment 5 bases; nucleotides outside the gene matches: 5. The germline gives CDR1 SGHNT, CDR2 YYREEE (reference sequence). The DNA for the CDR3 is TGTGCCAGCAGCTTGACAGGGGTGGTTGAGACCCAGTACTTC. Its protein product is CASSLTGVVETQYF.

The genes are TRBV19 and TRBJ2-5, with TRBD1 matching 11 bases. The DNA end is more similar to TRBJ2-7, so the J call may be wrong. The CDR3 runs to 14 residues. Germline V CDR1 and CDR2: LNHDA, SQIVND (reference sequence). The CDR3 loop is CASSAGTGGYEQYF. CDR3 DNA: TGTGCCAGTAGTGCCGGGACAGGGGGCTACGAGCAGTACTTC.

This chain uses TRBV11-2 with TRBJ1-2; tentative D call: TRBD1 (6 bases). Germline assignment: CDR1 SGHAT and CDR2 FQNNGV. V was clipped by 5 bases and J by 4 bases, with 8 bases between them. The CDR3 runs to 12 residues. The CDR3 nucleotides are TGTGCCAGCAGCCCGGACAGCTATGGCTACACCTTC. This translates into CASSPDSYGYTF.

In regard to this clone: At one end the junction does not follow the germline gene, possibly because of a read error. The CDR3: CSSNRPPQAPPHTGELFF. DNA for the CDR3: TGTTCCAGCAACCGACCCCCACAGGCCCCCCCCCACACCGGGGAGCTGTTTTTT. J is TRBJ2-2 and V is TRBV7-9, with D possibly matching TRBD1 (5 bases). This CDR3 has 18 residues. The V gene's germline CDR1 is SEHNR and CDR2 FQNEAQ (reference sequence).

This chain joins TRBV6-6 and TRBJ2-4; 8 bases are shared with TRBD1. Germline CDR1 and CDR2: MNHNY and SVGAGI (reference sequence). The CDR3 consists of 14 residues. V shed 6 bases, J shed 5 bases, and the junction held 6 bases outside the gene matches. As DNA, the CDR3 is TGTGCCAGCAGCCCGACAGGGGTCCAAAACATTCAGTACTTC. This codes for CASSPTGVQNIQYF.

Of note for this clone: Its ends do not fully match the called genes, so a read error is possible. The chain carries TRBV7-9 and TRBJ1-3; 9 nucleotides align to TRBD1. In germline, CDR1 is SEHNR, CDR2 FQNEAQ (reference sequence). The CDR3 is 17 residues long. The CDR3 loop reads CSSSQPGQGVSGNTIYF. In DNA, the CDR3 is TGTTCCAGCAGCCAACCGGGACAGGGTGTTTCTGGAAACACCATATATTTT.

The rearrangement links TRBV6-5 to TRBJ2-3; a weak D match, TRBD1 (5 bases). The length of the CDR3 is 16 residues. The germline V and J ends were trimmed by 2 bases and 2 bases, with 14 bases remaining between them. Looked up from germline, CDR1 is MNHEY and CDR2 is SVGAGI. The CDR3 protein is CASSYRAGPSTDTQYF. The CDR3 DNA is TGTGCCAGCAGTTACAGGGCAGGGCCATCCACAGATACGCAGTATTTT.